The clone carrying this T cell receptor beta chain was seen just once. The sample comes from a study of cytomegalovirus exposure and HLA in healthy donors. Using immunoSEQ multiplex PCR, the repertoire was profiled, and TCRdb retains in-frame clones only, with some absent. The repertoire consists of 65,000 to 75,000 clones, with 90% to 95% occurring once and the leading ten covering over 4%. The length of the CDR3 is 13 residues. V gave up 1 base and J gave up 6 bases; unmatched junction bases: 5. Germline V lookup: CDR1 SQVTM, CDR2 ANQGSEA. The sequenced sample consisted of PBMCs. V usage is TRBV29-1 and J usage is TRBJ2-5, with 7 bases identical to TRBD2. The sequence came from a man aged 18 to 30 in good health and CMV-seropositive. The CDR3 DNA follows: TGCAGCGTTGAAGGACTAGCCGGACAGACCCAGTACTTC. It specifies CSVEGLAGQTQYF.